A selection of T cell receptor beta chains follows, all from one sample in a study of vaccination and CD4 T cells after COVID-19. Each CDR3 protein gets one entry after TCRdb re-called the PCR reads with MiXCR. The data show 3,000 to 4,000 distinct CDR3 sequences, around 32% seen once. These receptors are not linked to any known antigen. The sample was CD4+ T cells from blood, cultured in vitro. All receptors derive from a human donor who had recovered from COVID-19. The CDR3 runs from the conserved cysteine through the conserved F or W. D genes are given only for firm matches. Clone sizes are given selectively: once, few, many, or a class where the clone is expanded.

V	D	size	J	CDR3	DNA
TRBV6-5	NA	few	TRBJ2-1	CASTSLGGAANEQFF	TGTGCCAGCACTTCACTCGGGGGAGCGGCCAATGAGCAGTTCTTC
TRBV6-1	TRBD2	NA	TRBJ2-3	CASVGRKAGGITDTQYF	TGTGCCAGCGTAGGGAGAAAAGCGGGGGGGATCACAGATACGCAGTATTTT
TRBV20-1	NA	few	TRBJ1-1	CSATPYPSEAFF	TGCAGTGCTACGCCGTATCCCAGTGAAGCTTTCTTT
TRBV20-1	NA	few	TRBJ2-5	CSAHQETQYF	TGCAGTGCTCACCAAGAGACCCAGTACTTC
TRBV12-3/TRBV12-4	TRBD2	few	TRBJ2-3	CASSLGQRGSTDTQYF	TGTGCCAGCAGTTTAGGCCAGCGGGGGTCCACAGATACGCAGTATTTT
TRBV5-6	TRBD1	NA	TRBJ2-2	CASSLPGQDSGELFF	TGTGCCAGCAGCTTACCGGGACAGGACTCCGGGGAGCTGTTTTTT
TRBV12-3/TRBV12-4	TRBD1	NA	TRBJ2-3	CASSLALDRDDTQYF	TGTGCCAGCAGTTTAGCGCTGGACAGGGACGATACGCAGTATTTT
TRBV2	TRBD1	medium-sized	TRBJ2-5	CASIRQGRETQYF	TGTGCCAGCATTCGACAGGGAAGAGAGACCCAGTACTTC
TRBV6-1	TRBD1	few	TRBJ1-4	CASSERPGQGGEKLFF	TGTGCCAGCAGTGAACGACCGGGACAGGGGGGTGAAAAACTGTTTTTT
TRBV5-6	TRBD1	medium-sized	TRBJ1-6	CASSLGTGSHSPLHF	TGTGCCAGCAGCTTGGGGACAGGGTCGCATTCACCCCTCCACTTT
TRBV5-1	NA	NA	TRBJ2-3	CASSLATDTQYF	TGCGCCAGCAGCTTGGCCACAGATACGCAGTATTTT
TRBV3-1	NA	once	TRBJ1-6	CASSRGLQGNSPLHF	TGTGCCAGCAGCCGGGGATTACAGGGAAACTCACCCCTCCACTTT
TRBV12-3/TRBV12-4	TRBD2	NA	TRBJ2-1	CASSFLAGGSEQFF	TGTGCCAGCAGTTTCCTAGCGGGGGGTAGTGAGCAGTTCTTC
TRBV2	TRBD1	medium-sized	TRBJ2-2	CASSIQGVKNTGELFF	TGTGCCAGCAGCATACAGGGGGTCAAGAACACCGGGGAGCTGTTTTTT
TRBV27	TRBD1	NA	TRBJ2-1	CASRSWGQGNEQFF	TGTGCCAGCAGATCCTGGGGACAGGGCAATGAGCAGTTCTTC
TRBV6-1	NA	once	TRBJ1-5	CASSPEGVGNQPQHF	TGTGCCAGCAGTCCCGAGGGGGTCGGGAATCAGCCCCAGCATTTT
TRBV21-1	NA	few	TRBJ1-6	CASSKPPGIGSPLHF	TGTGCCAGCAGCAAACCTCCAGGTATCGGGTCACCCCTCCACTTT
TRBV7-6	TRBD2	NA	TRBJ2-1	CASSLELAGGIAVVGEQFF	TGTGCCAGCAGCTTAGAACTGGCGGGGGGTATTGCGGTAGTAGGTGAGCAGTTCTTC
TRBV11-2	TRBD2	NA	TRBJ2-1	CASSARGGLYNEQFF	TGTGCCAGCAGCGCGCGGGGGGGCCTCTACAATGAGCAGTTCTTC
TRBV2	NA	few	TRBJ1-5	CASSALGGTGIYQPQHF	TGTGCCAGCAGTGCACTTGGCGGGACGGGAATCTATCAGCCCCAGCATTTT
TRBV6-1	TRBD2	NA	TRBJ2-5	CASRRGGVLGETQYF	TGTGCCAGCAGACGCGGGGGGGTGCTTGGGGAGACCCAGTACTTC
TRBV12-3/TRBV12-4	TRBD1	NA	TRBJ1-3	CASSLVPLSRGLGNTIYF	TGTGCCAGCAGTTTAGTCCCCCTCAGCAGGGGGCTGGGAAACACCATATATTTT
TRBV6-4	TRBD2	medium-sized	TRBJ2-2	CASSVEAGGHTGELFF	TGTGCCAGCAGTGTGGAAGCGGGGGGGCACACCGGGGAGCTGTTTTTT
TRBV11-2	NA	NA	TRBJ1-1	CASTGGIAMNTEAFF	TGTGCCAGCACCGGCGGGATAGCGATGAACACTGAAGCTTTCTTT
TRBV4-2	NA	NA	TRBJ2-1	CASSQDILGYEQFF	TGTGCCAGCAGCCAAGACATCTTGGGCTATGAGCAGTTCTTC
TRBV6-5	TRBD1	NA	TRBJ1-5	CASSYAGTGQNQPQHF	TGTGCCAGCAGTTACGCCGGGACAGGGCAGAATCAGCCCCAGCATTTT
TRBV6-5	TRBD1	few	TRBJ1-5	CASSYGQALSNQPQHF	TGTGCCAGCAGCTACGGACAGGCCCTTTCCAATCAGCCCCAGCATTTT
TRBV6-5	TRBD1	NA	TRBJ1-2	CASSYAGTGVRSAGYTF	TGTGCCAGCAGTTACGCCGGGACAGGGGTTAGAAGTGCTGGCTACACCTTC
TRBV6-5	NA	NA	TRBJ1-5	CASSYSWGSNQPQHF	TGTGCCAGCAGTTACTCGTGGGGATCCAATCAGCCCCAGCATTTT
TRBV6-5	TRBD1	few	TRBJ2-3	CASSYRPQGALRDTQYF	TGTGCCAGCAGTTATAGACCGCAGGGGGCGCTACGCGATACGCAGTATTTT
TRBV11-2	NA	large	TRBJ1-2	CASSSYLRVSYGYTF	TGTGCCAGCAGCTCGTATCTCCGGGTCTCCTATGGCTACACCTTC
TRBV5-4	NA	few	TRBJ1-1	CASSLERAITEAFF	TGTGCCAGCAGCTTGGAACGGGCCATCACTGAAGCTTTCTTT
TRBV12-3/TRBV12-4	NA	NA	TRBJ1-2	CASSSLAGGYTF	TGTGCCAGCAGTTCACTGGCGGGCGGCTACACCTTC
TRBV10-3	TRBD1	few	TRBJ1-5	CAISRSNTGTGGASNQPQHF	TGTGCCATCAGTAGATCAAACACCGGGACAGGGGGCGCGAGCAATCAGCCCCAGCATTTT
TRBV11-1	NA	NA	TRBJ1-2	CASSPGGTYGYTF	TGTGCCAGCAGCCCCGGAGGAACCTATGGCTACACCTTC
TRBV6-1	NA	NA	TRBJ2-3	CASSRSGDTQYF	TGTGCCAGCAGCCGAAGTGGAGATACGCAGTATTTT
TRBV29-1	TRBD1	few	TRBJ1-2	CSVAVEGQGYGYTF	TGCAGCGTTGCGGTCGAGGGACAGGGCTATGGCTACACCTTC
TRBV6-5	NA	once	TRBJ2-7	CASSYLRDTSSYEQYF	TGTGCCAGCAGTTACCTCCGGGACACCTCCTCCTACGAGCAGTACTTC
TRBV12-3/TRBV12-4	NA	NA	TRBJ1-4	CASSSLATNEKLFF	TGTGCCAGCTCCTCTCTTGCAACTAATGAAAAACTGTTTTTT
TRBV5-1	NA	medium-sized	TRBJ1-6	CASSSWANSPLHF	TGCGCCAGCAGCTCCTGGGCCAATTCACCCCTCCACTTT